This TCR beta chain is drawn from a study of PD-L1 blockade in urothelial cancer. Every PCR got spiked synthetic TCR analog templates. The repertoire was sequenced with immunoSEQ multiplex PCR; TCRdb's copy has only in-frame clones and lacks some. The repertoire holds about 36,000 clones, with roughly 80% as singletons. CDR3 length: 14 residues. Germline V gives CDR1 GTSNPN, CDR2 SVGIG (reference sequence). The ends lost 5 bases at V and 4 bases at J; junction bases unmatched: 6. Time point specified: peripheral blood 6 weeks after treatment start. This receptor was taken from a man aged 40-49 years with urothelial cancer. The genes are TRBV30 and TRBJ2-3, with 10 bases identical to TRBD2. The sample here was PBMCs, taken around atezolizumab (anti-PD-L1) treatment. CDR3 loop: CAWGAGGAADTQYF. The CDR3 DNA is TGTGCCTGGGGAGCGGGAGGGGCCGCAGATACGCAGTATTTT.